This T cell receptor beta chain was sequenced in a study of T-cell reconstitution after alpha-beta-depleted transplantation in children. The J segment lost 5 bases and the V segment lost 4 bases, leaving 6 bases of the junction unmatched. The CDR3 spans 14 residues. Germline V gene data show CDR1 as SGHTA and CDR2 as FQGNSA. This clonotype has only a few counts. Unique molecular identifiers featured in how the TCRbeta library was prepared. One entry per CDR3 protein results from TCRdb running MiXCR on the PCR reads. The data contain around 600,000 distinct CDR3 sequences, roughly a tenth of them singletons.

This specimen consisted of PBMCs from the stem cell graft donor, obtained from the stem cell graft. The TCR originated in a human donor who donated a stem cell graft to a child with acute myeloid leukemia. V gene TRBV7-2 combines with J gene TRBJ2-7; 9 bases line up with TRBD1. This CDR3 reads CASSSQGASHEQYF. Here the CDR3 DNA reads TGTGCCAGCAGCTCACAGGGGGCGTCCCACGAGCAGTACTTC. Using reference TRBV7-2 and TRBJ2-7 for the parts outside the CDR3, the full variable domain is GAGVSQSPSNKVTEKGKDVELRCDPISGHTALYWYRQSLGQGLEFLIYFQGNSAPDKSGLPSDRFSAERTGGSVSTLTIQRTQQEDSAVYLCASSSQGASHEQYFGPGTRLTVT.